The present TCR beta chain was sequenced within a study of blood T cell repertoires in COVID-19. The wider study: COVID-19 samples, acute and convalescent, were from the United States, Italy and Spain. Sample material is recorded as cDNA or gDNA derived from T cells, B-cell-depleted T cells, or PBMCs.

This CDR3 region has 16 residues. Germline V gene data show CDR1 as GTSNPN and CDR2 as SVGIG (reference sequence). Unmatched junction bases numbered 9, after V lost 1 base and J lost 4 bases. Seattle cases were enrolled at active infection and followed longitudinally. Original methodology: Estimation of nucleated cell counts was performed using reference gene primer amplification. Using immunoSEQ multiplex PCR, the repertoire was profiled, and TCRdb retains in-frame clones only, with some absent. That table furnishes V, J and clone size, whereas the DNA furnished D and trimming. The data contain about 200,000 clones, approximately 86% of them singletons.

This receptor was identified in a woman in her fifties or sixties with COVID-19, enrolled during active disease. J is TRBJ2-5 and V is TRBV30, with TRBD2 matching 10 bases. Source material: peripheral blood. The CDR3 DNA is TGTGCCTGGAGTGCAAGCGGGGGGGCCGGTAGAGAGACCCAGTACTTC. Its translation: CAWSASGGAGRETQYF.